The rows below give T cell receptor beta chains drawn from one sample of a study of control samples from healthy donors and cancer patients. Method: immunoSEQ multiplex PCR; TCRdb's copy keeps in-frame clones and lacks some. The sample contains about 110,000 clones, around 89% of which appear only once. The sequenced sample consisted of PBMCs. These receptors originate from a woman in her fifties or sixties with lung cancer. CDR3s include the opening cysteine and the closing phenylalanine or tryptophan. D genes are given only for firm matches. Clone size is not always given. Where it is, it says once, few, many or a class for expanded clones.

. TRBJ1-4 TRBV6-1 . TGTGCCAGCAGTGAAGAAAAACTGTTTTTT CASSEEKLFF
. TRBJ2-1 TRBV2 TRBD2 TGTGCCAGCAGTGAAGGACTAGCGGGAGTGGGTGAGCAGTTCTTC CASSEGLAGVGEQFF
. TRBJ2-3 TRBV6-5 TRBD2 TGTGCCAGCAGTTATACAGCGGGAGAAGCAGATACGCAGTATTTT CASSYTAGEADTQYF
. TRBJ2-2 TRBV9 TRBD1 TGTGCCAGCAGCGGTGACAGGGGGATCACCGGGGAGCTGTTTTTT CASSGDRGITGELFF
. TRBJ2-1 TRBV3-1/TRBV3-2 TRBD2 TGTGCCAGCAGCTTAGGGACTAGCGGATACAATGAGCAGTTCTTC CASSLGTSGYNEQFF
. TRBJ2-2 TRBV9 . TGTGCCAGCAGCTTCCGACCCTTGACCGGGGAGCTGTTTTTT CASSFRPLTGELFF
. TRBJ1-1 TRBV18 TRBD1 TGTGCCAGCTCACCGGCAACAGGGGGCCTGAACACTGAAGCTTTCTTT CASSPATGGLNTEAFF
. TRBJ2-5 TRBV12-5 TRBD1 TGTGCTAGTGGTTTACGAATCCTAAACAGGGGGCGACAAGAGACCCAGTACTTC CASGLRILNRGRQETQYF
many TRBJ2-7 TRBV7-9 TRBD2 TGTGCCAGCAGCCCGCTCCTACCACTAGCGGGGGGCTACGAGCAGTACTTC CASSPLLPLAGGYEQYF
. TRBJ1-5 TRBV18 . TGTGCCAGCTCACCACAGGGCACCGGTAGCAATCAGCCCCAGCATTTT CASSPQGTGSNQPQHF
. TRBJ2-2 TRBV5-1 . TGCGCCAGCAGCTTGTCCCAGGGCAGACGAGTGGGGGAGCTGTTTTTT CASSLSQGRRVGELFF
. TRBJ2-1 TRBV5-4 . TGTGCCAGCAGCCGGGAGGGGACAGGGAGCAGGAATGAGCAGTTCTTC CASSREGTGSRNEQFF
. TRBJ1-1 TRBV5-1 . TGCGCCAGCAATACCGTCAGGGGAGGCAGGGCTGAAGCTTTCTTT CASNTVRGGRAEAFF
. TRBJ1-1 TRBV6-2/TRBV6-3 . TGTGCCAGCAGTTACGTTGTGGGGAACACTGAAGCTTTCTTT CASSYVVGNTEAFF
. TRBJ2-1 TRBV5-1 . TGCGCCAGCACCCAGGGAGGGGGACCCACCTACAATGAGCAGTTCTTC CASTQGGGPTYNEQFF
. TRBJ2-7 TRBV6-5 . TGTGCCAGCAGTTACGGCGGCAAGGAGTACTTC CASSYGGKEYF
. TRBJ1-2 TRBV5-1 . TGCGCCAGCAGCCTGAGCGGGGGAGTTGGCAATGGCTACACCTTC CASSLSGGVGNGYTF
. TRBJ1-5 TRBV19 TRBD1 TGTGCCAGTAGTATAAGTTGGGACAGGGGCAATCAGCCCCAGCATTTT CASSISWDRGNQPQHF
. TRBJ2-5 TRBV5-4 . TGTGCCAGCAGCTTGGGAGGCGGGGAGAGCCAAGAGACCCAGTACTTC CASSLGGGESQETQYF
. TRBJ2-1 TRBV5-5 . TGTGCCAGCAGGGACCGGGACACGAACAATGAGCAGTTCTTC CASRDRDTNNEQFF
. TRBJ2-3 TRBV9 . TGTGCCAGCAGCGTAAGGGAAGGGGGCACAGATACGCAGTATTTT CASSVREGGTDTQYF
. TRBJ1-2 TRBV19 . TGTGCCAGTAGCACATATTCGGAGACAGGAAACTATGGCTACACCTTC CASSTYSETGNYGYTF
. TRBJ1-2 TRBV5-4 TRBD1 TGTGCCAGCAGCTTGAAAACGGGGACAGATCCAGGCTACACCTTC CASSLKTGTDPGYTF
. TRBJ1-2 TRBV4-1 . TGCGCCAGCAGCCAAGATAATACAGGGCCTACGGTGGGCTACACCTTC CASSQDNTGPTVGYTF
. TRBJ2-7 TRBV19 . TGTGCCAGTAGATCGGACCTCTACGAGCAGTACTTC CASRSDLYEQYF
. TRBJ1-2 TRBV6-2/TRBV6-3 . TGTGCCAGCAGTTACTCGGGGGTAATGGGCTACACCTTC CASSYSGVMGYTF
. TRBJ1-1 TRBV30 . TGTGCCTGGAGTGTACGGCAGGGTAACACTGAAGCTTTCTTT CAWSVRQGNTEAFF
. TRBJ1-5 TRBV7-2 TRBD1 TGTGCCAGCAGCGCATGGGACAGGGGGGGACAGCCCCAGCATTTT CASSAWDRGGQPQHF
. TRBJ1-3 TRBV30 TRBD1 TGTGCCTGGAGTCTAGGGACAGGCTCTGGAAACACCATATATTTT CAWSLGTGSGNTIYF
. TRBJ1-6 TRBV19 TRBD1 TGTGCCAGTAGTACCGACAGACAGGGCAGCTCCTATAATTCACCCCTCCACTTT CASSTDRQGSSYNSPLHF
. TRBJ2-1 TRBV4-3 TRBD2 TGCGCCAGCAGCCCACGCCCGAGACTAGCGGGGATCTCCTACAATGAGCAGTTCTTC CASSPRPRLAGISYNEQFF
. TRBJ1-2 TRBV5-1 TRBD1 TGCGCCAGCAGCTTGGACAGGGGAACCTATGGCTACACCTTC CASSLDRGTYGYTF
. TRBJ2-5 TRBV10-3 . TGTGCCATCAGTGGACAGCAAGAGACCCAGTACTTC CAISGQQETQYF
. TRBJ1-5 TRBV9 TRBD1 TGTGCCAGCAGCTTGACAGGGGCCCAAAATCAGCCCCAGCATTTT CASSLTGAQNQPQHF
. TRBJ2-2 TRBV10-3 TRBD2 TGTGCCAGCTTAGCGGGAGGGCCGACCGGGGAGCTGTTTTTT CASLAGGPTGELFF
. TRBJ1-3 TRBV4-2 . TGTGCCAGCAGCCTTCGGATAGGAAACACCATATATTTT CASSLRIGNTIYF
. TRBJ2-5 TRBV27 TRBD2 TGTGCCAGCAGTGGGCGGGAGGGAGAGACCCAGTACTTC CASSGREGETQYF
. TRBJ2-3 TRBV7-3 . TGTGCCAGCAGCTTATCTGGGAGCACAGATACGCAGTATTTT CASSLSGSTDTQYF
. TRBJ1-1 TRBV6-5 . TGTGCCAGCAGTTATTTAGGGGCCAACACTGAAGCTTTCTTT CASSYLGANTEAFF
. TRBJ1-4 TRBV7-8 . TGTGCCAGCAGCTTAGGTTTCGGCGAAAAACTGTTTTTT CASSLGFGEKLFF
. TRBJ1-1 TRBV3-1/TRBV3-2 . TGTGCCAGCAGCCAGGGAGGAAGGGGAGCTTTCTTT CASSQGGRGAFF